This T cell receptor beta chain is from a study of shared clonotypes between healthy human individuals. Of note for this clone: Its antigen is as yet unknown.

Broader study findings: Clonotype sharing across a handful of donors was observed for about 5.5% of naive CD4 clonotypes.

Per the germline V gene, CDR1 is SGHRS and CDR2 is YFSETQ. CDR3 length: 13 amino acids. V gave up 3 bases and J gave up 10 bases, with 11 bases separating them. TCRdb's table, derived via immunoSEQ multiplex PCR, lists solely in-frame clones and lacks some. The sample shows roughly 2.5 million clones, more than 90% of them seen only once. The clonotype was recovered from a young man in good health. The gene calls are TRBV5-1 and TRBJ1-6; no reliable D call. Sequencing used naive CD4+ T cells sorted from blood. Subset noted: CD45RA+ positively selected. The CDR3 DNA reads TGCGCCAGCAGCTCGGAACCAAGCTCACCCCTCCACTTT. This gives the protein CASSSEPSSPLHF.